The present T cell receptor (beta chain) was sequenced within a study of blood T cell repertoires in COVID-19. Study-wide context: Acute and convalescent COVID-19 samples came from the United States, Italy and Spain.

J was trimmed by 0 bases and V by 8 bases; bases with no gene match: 13. Germline lookup yields CDR1 SGHVS and CDR2 FQNEAQ. CDR3 length: 18 amino acids. Study processing details: Nucleated cell number was recorded as an estimate derived from reference gene primer amplification. Using immunoSEQ multiplex PCR, the repertoire was profiled, and TCRdb retains in-frame clones only, with some absent. D and trimming were read from the DNA, whereas the V and J calls and clone size are those reported in that table. The repertoire has tens of thousands of clones, about 70% of them found once; the top ten carry around 6%.

The chain is built from TRBV7-8 and TRBJ2-2, with 9 bases fitting TRBD2. The clonotype originates from a middle-aged man with active or convalescent COVID-19. Material for sequencing was peripheral blood. CDR3: CASPLPGSGRTNTGELFF. DNA of the CDR3: TGTGCCAGCCCCTTGCCGGGTAGCGGGAGAACGAACACCGGGGAGCTGTTTTTT.